Reported below is one T cell receptor beta chain. The data are from a study of CD8 T cells in Susac syndrome. Reverse transcription of roughly 0.5 to 1 ug RNA was carried out with random hexamers. TCR beta CDR3 was amplified by immunoSEQ covering 54 Vbeta and 13 Jbeta. MiXCR, applied by TCRdb to the immunoSEQ multiplex PCR reads, yields one record per CDR3 protein. Of roughly 150,000 distinct CDR3 sequences listed, approximately 94% are singletons. The authors carried out high-throughput sequencing of TCR beta. They applied it to CD8+ and CD4+ T cells obtained from blood. Relapsing-remitting disease, either stable or active, was present in the multiple sclerosis controls, who were treatment-naive patients. The CDR3 extends over 15 amino acids. V lost 6 bases to trimming and J lost 0 bases, with 15 bases between them. Germline lookup yields CDR1 DFQATT and CDR2 SNEGSKA (reference sequence).

The receptor comes from a human donor with multiple sclerosis. The specimen was CD8+ T cells from PBMCs. This rearrangement joins TRBV20-1 to TRBJ2-1, with D hard to call. The CDR3 DNA follows: TGCAGTGCACGACCCTTCACCACCTCCTACAATGAGCAGTTCTTC. This sequence encodes CSARPFTTSYNEQFF.